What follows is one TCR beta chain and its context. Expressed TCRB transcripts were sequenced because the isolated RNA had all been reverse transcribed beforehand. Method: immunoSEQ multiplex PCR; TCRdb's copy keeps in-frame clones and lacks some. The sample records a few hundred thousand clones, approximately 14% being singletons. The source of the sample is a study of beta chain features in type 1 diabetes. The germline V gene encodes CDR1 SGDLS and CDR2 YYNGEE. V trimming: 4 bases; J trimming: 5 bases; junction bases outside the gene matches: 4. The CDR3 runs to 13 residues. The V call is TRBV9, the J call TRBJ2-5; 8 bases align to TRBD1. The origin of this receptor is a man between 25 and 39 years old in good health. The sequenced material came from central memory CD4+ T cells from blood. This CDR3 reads CASSTDRGETQYF. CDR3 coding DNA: TGTGCCAGCAGCACTGACAGGGGCGAGACCCAGTACTTC.